The 18 T cell receptor beta chains reported below all come from one sample, sequenced in a study of CD8 T cells in ankylosing spondylitis. Overall study results and limits: Ankylosing spondylitis blood appeared to be characterized by a TCR beta motif of about 8 highly homologous variants.

The antigens for these receptors are not known. TCRdb passed the 5' RACE reads through MiXCR, listing each CDR3 protein once. The table includes about 500,000 distinct CDR3 sequences, approximately 5% detected once. The material sequenced was blood, either unsorted or a sorted T cell fraction (not recorded which). The receptors stem from a male donor with ankylosing spondylitis.

This clonotype appeared a few times. The genes are TRBV14 and TRBJ2-2; D not resolved. The CDR3 runs 13 residues. V lost 2 bases and J 9 bases, leaving 10 bases between the germline ends. CDR1 and CDR2 (germline): SGHDN, FVKESK. The CDR3 is CASSQSPFRELFF. The DNA of the CDR3 is TGTGCCAGCAGCCAATCCCCCTTTAGGGAGCTGTTTTTT.

CDR3 in DNA: TGCGCCAGCAGCCACCCAGCCATGAACACTGAAGCTTTCTTT. Its protein is CASSHPAMNTEAFF. The chain joins TRBV4-1 to TRBJ1-1; D gene unclear. Trimming stripped 3 bases from V and 0 bases from J, with 8 bases between. This CDR3 is 14 amino acids long. CDR1 MGHRA and CDR2 YSYEKL come from the germline V gene.

The chain employs TRBV11-2 and TRBJ2-3; no reliable D call. Trimming left V 1 base short and J 0 bases short, with 11 bases between. Germline V gene data show CDR1 as SGHAT and CDR2 as FQNNGV. CDR3 length: 16 residues. The CDR3 DNA reads TGTGCCAGCAGCTTAGGATCGACACCTAGCACAGATACGCAGTATTTT. Protein product: CASSLGSTPSTDTQYF.

This clonotype was counted a few times. The chain uses TRBV7-2 and TRBJ2-7; the D gene is possibly TRBD1 (6 bases). Germline assignment: CDR1 SGHTA and CDR2 FQGNSA. V was trimmed by 1 base and J by 3 bases, leaving 13 bases between them. This CDR3 comprises 15 residues. The CDR3 loop is CASSLVGYRDYEQYF. The DNA of the CDR3 is TGTGCCAGCAGCTTAGTCGGTTACAGGGACTACGAGCAGTACTTC.

Only a few counts were recorded for this clonotype. CDR3 nucleotides: TGTGCCAACTCTCCGGGACCCCTAAGGACCCAGTACTTC. This translates into CANSPGPLRTQYF. This sequence joins TRBV2 and TRBJ2-5; the D call may be TRBD1 or TRBD2 (5 bases each). CDR1 and CDR2 from the germline V gene are SNHLY and FYNNEI. Between the trimmed V and J ends, which lost 10 bases and 7 bases, there was a span of 19 bases. This CDR3 region has 13 residues. The variable domain in full, completed from reference TRBV2 and TRBJ2-5, reads EPEVTQTPSHQVTQMGQEVILRCVPISNHLYFYWYRQILGQKVEFLVSFYNNEISEKSEIFDDQFSVERPDGSNFTLKIRSTKLEDSAMYFCANSPGPLRTQYFGPGTRLLVL.

This clonotype came up many times. The chain employs TRBV20-1 and TRBJ1-5; 8 bases are shared with TRBD1. CDR1 DFQATT and CDR2 SNEGSKA come from the germline V gene (reference sequence). V lost 8 bases to trimming and J lost 4 bases; unmatched junction nucleotides: 7. CDR3 length: 13 amino acids. CDR3 DNA: TGCAGTACCTGGACAGGGATGAATCAGCCCCAGCATTTT. It is translated as CSTWTGMNQPQHF.

This clonotype was counted many times. The chain carries TRBV12-3 or TRBV12-4 and TRBJ2-5; weak D call: TRBD2 (6 bases). The CDR3 is 14 amino acids. Trimming left V 5 bases short and J 3 bases short, with 13 bases between. CDR3 amino acids: CASSHVGGKETQYF. The CDR3, as DNA: TGTGCCAGCAGTCATGTGGGCGGGAAAGAGACCCAGTACTTC.

This clonotype has at least ten counts. The rearrangement links TRBV7-9 to TRBJ1-1; 8 bases agree with TRBD1. Germline trimming cut 4 bases from V and 2 bases from J; bases unmatched to any gene: 6. The CDR3 covers 15 residues. CDR1 and CDR2 from the germline V gene are SEHNR and FQNEAQ (reference sequence). CDR3: CASSSSGTGNTEAFF. CDR3 DNA: TGTGCCAGCAGCTCGTCCGGGACAGGTAACACTGAAGCTTTCTTT.

This clonotype was seen many times. The chain uses TRBV12-3 or TRBV12-4 and TRBJ2-3; a possible D gene is TRBD1 (6 bases). V was cut by 3 bases and J by 6 bases, with 13 bases left in between. The CDR3 has 14 residues. This chain's CDR3 is CASSFNRDRDTQYF. The CDR3 DNA sequence: TGTGCCAGCAGTTTCAACAGGGACCGGGATACGCAGTATTTT.

In this sample, this clonotype turned up many times. The chain has TRBV5-1 and TRBJ2-5; perhaps TRBD1 as D (5 bases). The CDR3 runs 14 residues. Per germline, CDR1 SGHRS and CDR2 YFSETQ. Trimming took 1 base from V and 2 from J, leaving 9 bases between them. In nucleotides, the CDR3 is TGCGCCAGCAGCTTGTTCAGGGCACAAGAGACCCAGTACTTC. Its protein is CASSLFRAQETQYF.

This clonotype was recorded a few times. This chain uses TRBV11-1 with TRBJ2-1; 8 nucleotides align to TRBD1. The CDR3 totals 13 residues. CDR1 SGHAT and CDR2 FQDESV come from the germline V gene (reference sequence). V gave up 5 bases and J gave up 9 bases; unmatched junction bases: 6. CDR3 sequence (DNA): TGTGCCAGCAGCCGACAGGGGTATGCTGAGCAGTTCTTC. It translates to CASSRQGYAEQFF.

This chain connects TRBV30 to TRBJ2-1; D is perhaps TRBD1 (6 bases). The CDR3 has 14 amino acids. V was shortened by 0 bases and J by 9 bases, with 15 bases between the two germline ends. CDR1 is GTSNPN and CDR2 is SVGIG in the germline V gene (reference sequence). CDR3 DNA sequence: TGTGCCTGGAGTGTCACCCCCCAGGGGACTGAGCAGTTCTTC. It codes for CAWSVTPQGTEQFF.

This clonotype occurred many times. The chain links TRBV28 to TRBJ2-3, with 10 bases matching TRBD2. V lost 3 bases, J lost 6 bases, and 6 bases stayed unmatched. This CDR3 comprises 15 residues. Germline-derived CDR1 and CDR2 are MDHEN and SYDVKM. CDR3: CASSFKLAGVDTQYF. Here the CDR3 DNA reads TGTGCCAGCAGTTTCAAGCTAGCGGGAGTGGATACGCAGTATTTT.

Many counts were recorded for this clonotype. V usage is TRBV6-1 and J usage is TRBJ2-7; TRBD1 aligns across 7 bases. The germline V gene encodes CDR1 MNHNS and CDR2 SASEGT. The CDR3 spans 13 residues. The V and J ends lost 6 bases and 3 bases, in that order; junction bases with no gene match: 5. As DNA, the CDR3 is TGTGCCAGCAGCTCTGGGACAGTCTACGAGCAGTACTTC. Its protein product is CASSSGTVYEQYF.

There are many counts of this clonotype. The chain recombines TRBV4-1 with TRBJ1-6; D is undetermined. The CDR3 contains 13 residues. Per the germline V gene, CDR1 is MGHRA and CDR2 is YSYEKL. V lost 0 bases and J 10 bases, leaving 7 bases between the germline ends. The DNA for the CDR3 is TGCGCCAGCAGCCAAGAGATGGAGTCACCCCTCCACTTT. Translating it yields CASSQEMESPLHF.

This clonotype was recorded many times. The chain links TRBV28 to TRBJ2-5; 8 bases are a match to TRBD1. The CDR3 runs 13 residues. The V segment lost 7 bases and the J segment 3 bases; nucleotides outside the gene matches: 4. Germline assignment: CDR1 MDHEN and CDR2 SYDVKM. CDR3 region: CASTRTGKETQYF. CDR3 nucleotides: TGTGCCAGCACACGGACAGGGAAAGAGACCCAGTACTTC.

At least ten counts were recorded for this clonotype. This sequence joins TRBV12-3 or TRBV12-4 and TRBJ2-5; D may match TRBD1 or TRBD2 (7 bases each). The CDR3 runs 20 residues. The V gene lost 3 bases and the J gene lost 5 bases, with 31 bases spanning the gap. For the CDR3, the DNA is TGTGCCAGCAGTTTGACAGGGAGGGGGCTTGTACAGGTACTCGGGGAGACCCAGTACTTC. Amino acid sequence: CASSLTGRGLVQVLGETQYF.

This chain uses TRBV6-5 with TRBJ1-1; the D gene is possibly TRBD1 (5 bases). This CDR3 has 15 residues. Per germline, CDR1 MNHEY and CDR2 SVGAGI. Trimming cost V 0 bases and J 1 base, with 9 bases left between them. The CDR3 loop reads CASSYSRGWNTEAFF. In DNA, the CDR3 is TGTGCCAGCAGTTACTCGAGGGGCTGGAACACTGAAGCTTTCTTT.